These 16 T cell receptor beta chains originate from one sample sequenced in a study of cytomegalovirus exposure and HLA in healthy donors. PCR was performed using 60 Vbeta and 13 Jbeta primers. Here immunoSEQ multiplex PCR was the method, and the copy in TCRdb shows in-frame clones only, minus some. The sample has 130,000 to 150,000 clones, under 90% seen once. The sample comprised PBMCs. Receptor source: a man aged 40-55 years in good health and CMV-seronegative.

This chain connects TRBV6-6 to TRBJ1-5, with D unresolved. The V end was cut by 6 bases, the J end by 3 bases, with 18 bases between. Per the germline V gene, CDR1 is MNHNY and CDR2 is SVGAGI (reference sequence). The CDR3 length is 16 residues. CDR3 in DNA: TGTGCCAGCAGACATGTTTTGGGGAGTGTCAATCAGCCCCAGCATTTT. Protein sequence: CASRHVLGSVNQPQHF.

The V call is TRBV6-5, the J call TRBJ1-5, with TRBD1 matching over 7 bases. CDR1 and CDR2 from the germline V gene are MNHEY and SVGAGI. This CDR3 region has 15 residues. The J segment lost 4 bases and the V segment lost 4 bases, leaving 7 bases of the junction unmatched. The CDR3 spells CASSSPGTANQPQHF. As DNA, the CDR3 is TGTGCCAGCAGTTCGCCCGGGACAGCTAATCAGCCCCAGCATTTT.

The chain is built from TRBV7-2 and TRBJ1-5, with D uncertain. V gave up 1 base and J gave up 2 bases, with 12 bases separating them. Germline V lookup: CDR1 SGHTA, CDR2 FQGNSA. The CDR3 totals 16 residues. CDR3 DNA sequence: TGTGCCAGCAGCTTAGGTGATGGAGTTGGCAATCAGCCCCAGCATTTT. Translation: CASSLGDGVGNQPQHF.

J is TRBJ1-5 and V is TRBV10-3; the D gene is possibly TRBD1 (5 bases). CDR3 size: 17 residues. V was clipped by 0 bases and J by 0 bases, with 12 bases between them. In germline, CDR1 is ENHRY, CDR2 SYGVKD. CDR3 protein: CAISESLGDYSNQPQHF. CDR3 bases: TGTGCCATCAGTGAGTCTCTGGGGGACTATAGCAATCAGCCCCAGCATTTT.

V is TRBV5-1 and J is TRBJ2-7; 9 positions agree with TRBD1. V trimming: 6 bases; J trimming: 11 bases; junction bases outside the gene matches: 18. The CDR3 has 15 residues. CDR1 is SGHRS, CDR2 YFSETQ, per germline. The CDR3 DNA follows: TGCGCCAGCACCCCTCCTGGGACAGGGCACACGATAAAGTACTTC. It translates to CASTPPGTGHTIKYF.

This sequence joins TRBV5-1 and TRBJ1-4; 10 nucleotides line up with TRBD1. After removal of 4 bases from V and 6 bases from J, the junction contained 6 bases not matched to a gene. CDR1 and CDR2 from the germline V gene are SGHRS and YFSETQ. There are 15 residues in the CDR3. CDR3 sequence (DNA): TGCGCCAGCAGCCCTTCGGGACAGGGGCATGAAAAACTGTTTTTT. Translation gives CASSPSGQGHEKLFF.

For the CDR3, the DNA is TGTGCCAGCAGCATCGGGACTAGCGGGGAGAACACCGGGGAGCTGTTTTTT. As protein: CASSIGTSGENTGELFF. This chain uses TRBV7-9 with TRBJ2-2; 13 positions agree with TRBD2. After removal of 5 bases from V and 1 base from J, the junction contained 4 bases not matched to a gene. The CDR3 length is 17 residues. CDR1 is SEHNR, CDR2 FQNEAQ, per germline (reference sequence).

J is TRBJ1-1 and V is TRBV10-1, with D perhaps TRBD1 (6 bases). The CDR3 sequence is 15 residues long. Trimming stripped 2 bases from V and 1 base from J, with 11 bases between. Germline CDR1 reads WNHNN; CDR2 reads SYGVQD (reference sequence). CDR3 sequence reads: CASSEIRGSNTEAFF. CDR3 nucleotides: TGCGCCAGCAGTGAGATTAGGGGGTCGAACACTGAAGCTTTCTTT.

This rearrangement joins TRBV7-2 to TRBJ1-5; possible D gene TRBD1, 6 bases. Germline CDR1 and CDR2: SGHTA and FQGNSA. The CDR3 has 14 amino acids. Trimming removed 5 bases at V and 6 bases at J, with 14 bases between. The CDR3 loop reads CASSPGGGAQPQHF. DNA of the CDR3: TGTGCCAGCAGCCCCGGGGGGGGCGCTCAGCCCCAGCATTTT.

This chain joins TRBV6-6 and TRBJ1-1; 7 bases are a match to TRBD1. Germline loops: CDR1 MNHNY, CDR2 SVGAGI (reference sequence). The CDR3 is 15 residues long. Trimming took 5 bases from V and 5 from J; bases not matched to a gene: 11. DNA of the CDR3: TGTGCCAGCAGTCCCCGACAGGGCATGAGGACTGAAGCTTTCTTT. This encodes CASSPRQGMRTEAFF.

V gene TRBV6-6 combines with J gene TRBJ1-1, with 10 bases aligning to TRBD1. Germline V gene lookup returns CDR1 MNHNY and CDR2 SVGAGI (reference sequence). CDR3 size: 16 residues. V was clipped by 5 bases and J by 4 bases; unmatched bases: 10. The CDR3 protein is CASSREGQGTGTEAFF. The CDR3 coding sequence is TGTGCCAGCAGTCGAGAGGGACAGGGGACAGGCACTGAAGCTTTCTTT.

This chain connects TRBV7-9 to TRBJ2-5; D uncertain. V was clipped by 4 bases and J by 11 bases, with 14 bases between them. Germline-derived CDR1 and CDR2 are SEHNR and FQNEAQ (reference sequence). The CDR3 totals 12 residues. For the CDR3, the DNA is TGTGCCAGCAGCTCCCTTACCCTGGAGCAGTACTTC. This encodes CASSSLTLEQYF. Drawing the rest from reference TRBV7-9 and TRBJ2-5, the complete variable domain is DTGVSQNPRHKITKRGQNVTFRCDPISEHNRLYWYRQTLGQGPEFLTYFQNEAQLEKSRLLSDRFSAERPKGSFSTLEIQRTEQGDSAMYLCASSSLTLEQYFGPGTRLLVL.

This sequence joins TRBV5-1 and TRBJ2-3, with D possibly TRBD2 on 7 matching bases. Deletions cut 6 bases from V and 1 base from J, with 15 bases between. CDR3 length equals 15 residues. Germline V gene lookup returns CDR1 SGHRS and CDR2 YFSETQ. The CDR3 protein is CASISGGQGTDTQYF. In nucleotides, the CDR3 is TGCGCCAGCATTTCGGGGGGCCAGGGCACAGATACGCAGTATTTT.

The chain recombines TRBV5-5 with TRBJ2-3, with D maybe TRBD1 (6 bases). Germline assignment: CDR1 SGHKS and CDR2 YYEKEE (reference sequence). The length of the CDR3 is 15 residues. Trimming took off 4 bases at V and 1 base at J, with 13 bases between the two ends. In DNA, the CDR3 is TGTGCCAGCAGCATTGACAGGTGGGGCACAGATACGCAGTATTTT. Translating gives CASSIDRWGTDTQYF. The variable domain in full, completed from reference TRBV5-5 and TRBJ2-3, reads DAGVTQSPTHLIKTRGQQVTLRCSPISGHKSVSWYQQVLGQGPQFIFQYYEKEERGRGNFPDRFSARQFPNYSSELNVNALLLGDSALYLCASSIDRWGTDTQYFGPGTRLTVL.

The chain recombines TRBV7-9 with TRBJ2-5; weak D call: TRBD1 (5 bases). The V end lost 0 bases, the J end lost 4 bases, and 9 bases lay between the germline ends. The CDR3 loop spans 14 amino acids. CDR1 SEHNR and CDR2 FQNEAQ come from the germline V gene (reference sequence). CDR3 DNA: TGTGCCAGCAGCTTAGCTGTAGGGGCAGAGACCCAGTACTTC. Translation gives CASSLAVGAETQYF.

This chain links TRBV6-6 with TRBJ1-5, with D unclear. The CDR3 sequence is 14 residues long. Looked up from germline, CDR1 is MNHNY and CDR2 is SVGAGI (reference sequence). V was trimmed by 0 bases and J by 3 bases, leaving 6 bases between them. CDR3: CASSYSSVNQPQHF. The DNA of the CDR3 is TGTGCCAGCAGTTACTCGAGCGTCAATCAGCCCCAGCATTTT.